These 30 T cell receptor beta chains were sequenced from one sample in a study of blood T cell repertoires in COVID-19. Sequencing was performed with immunoSEQ multiplex PCR; in TCRdb, only in-frame clones are kept and a portion is missing. Of about 200,000 clones listed, 70% to 80% are singletons. Sequencing was carried out using peripheral blood. The receptors were sampled from a man over 45 who had recovered from COVID-19.

The V gene is TRBV6-5, the J gene TRBJ1-3, with D tentatively TRBD1 (5 bases). Germline CDR1 reads MNHEY; CDR2 reads SVGAGI. There are 15 residues in the CDR3. V dropped 6 bases and J dropped 3 bases, with 15 bases sitting between them. The CDR3, as DNA: TGTGCCAGCAGCCGAGACAGTATAGATGGAAACACCATATATTTT. This sequence encodes CASSRDSIDGNTIYF.

The chain combines TRBV9 with TRBJ1-6; the match to TRBD1 covers 9 bases. The CDR3 sequence is 14 residues long. V was clipped by 3 bases and J by 10 bases; unmatched bases: 5. The V gene's germline CDR1 is SGDLS and CDR2 YYNGEE. DNA for the CDR3: TGTGCCAGCAGCGCAACAGGGGGCGCGTCACCCCTCCACTTT. Its translation: CASSATGGASPLHF.

The gene calls are TRBV4-2 and TRBJ2-7; 10 bases map to TRBD1. The CDR3 extends over 17 amino acids. V shed 0 bases, J shed 5 bases, and the junction held 10 bases outside the gene matches. The germline V gene has CDR1 LGHNA and CDR2 YNFKEQ. The CDR3 DNA reads TGTGCCAGCAGCCAAGACCCCGGACAGGGGGGCCTCGACGAGCAGTACTTC. This sequence encodes CASSQDPGQGGLDEQYF.

This clone was observed once. The chain uses TRBV19 and TRBJ2-7, with 7 bases lining up with TRBD2. Trimming cost V 1 base and J 0 bases; bases outside gene matches: 0. In germline, CDR1 is LNHDA, CDR2 SQIVND (reference sequence). The CDR3 consists of 14 residues. CDR3 region: CASSIAGGSYEQYF. CDR3 DNA: TGTGCCAGTAGTATAGCGGGGGGCTCCTACGAGCAGTACTTC.

This clone was seen once. The CDR3 region has the DNA TGTGCCAGCAGCTTAGCGTCGGGAACAGGGGGGGCAGATACGCAGTATTTT. This translates into CASSLASGTGGADTQYF. This chain joins TRBV7-8 and TRBJ2-3, with TRBD1 as a possible D gene (8 bases). This CDR3 contains 17 residues. Germline values: CDR1 SGHVS, CDR2 FQNEAQ. The V and J ends lost 0 bases and 4 bases respectively, with 17 bases between them.

The gene calls are TRBV28 and TRBJ1-2; the D gene is possibly TRBD1 (6 bases). Trimming removed 4 bases from V and 4 bases from J, with 16 bases in between. The CDR3 runs to 15 residues. In germline, CDR1 is MDHEN, CDR2 SYDVKM. The CDR3, as DNA: TGTGCCAGCAGTTCGTGGACAGACTTTAGCTATGGCTACACCTTC. This sequence encodes CASSSWTDFSYGYTF.

Points on this clone: The same CDR3 is also encoded by other DNA sequences in this sample. This chain connects TRBV18 to TRBJ2-1; D is ambiguous. Trimming removed 1 base at V and 5 bases at J, with 6 bases between. This CDR3 spans 13 amino acids. Germline-derived CDR1 and CDR2 are KGHSH and LQKENI. The CDR3 nucleotides read TGTGCCAGCTCACCACGTCAGAACAATGAGCAGTTCTTC. Translating it yields CASSPRQNNEQFF.

This chain links TRBV6-5 with TRBJ1-5; TRBD1 might be the D (6 bases). The CDR3 has 13 residues. The V gene lost 7 bases and the J gene lost 6 bases, with 13 bases spanning the gap. Germline values: CDR1 MNHEY, CDR2 SVGAGI. As DNA, the CDR3 is TGTGCCAGCACAGGGGTACACGGTCAGCCCCAGCATTTT. Translated, it gives CASTGVHGQPQHF.

V is TRBV29-1 and J is TRBJ1-1; 9 nucleotides align to TRBD1. The germline gives CDR1 SQVTM, CDR2 ANQGSEA. Trimming at V came to 2 bases and at J to 8 bases, leaving 3 bases not matched to a gene. The CDR3 is 12 residues long. DNA of the CDR3: TGCAGCGTTGAAAGGACAGGGGAGGAAGCTTTCTTT. It translates to CSVERTGEEAFF.

The chain links TRBV6-5 to TRBJ1-2; 7 bases align to TRBD1. This CDR3 is 13 amino acids long. Germline CDR1 reads MNHEY; CDR2 reads SVGAGI. With V trimmed by 6 bases and J by 4 bases, 5 bases remained unmatched. CDR3 in amino acids: CASRPTGVYGYTF. The CDR3 DNA sequence: TGTGCCAGCAGACCAACAGGGGTCTATGGCTACACCTTC.

V and J are TRBV30 and TRBJ2-3; no firm D call. V gave up 1 base and J gave up 0 bases, with 5 bases separating them. The germline gives CDR1 GTSNPN, CDR2 SVGIG (reference sequence). The CDR3 loop spans 13 amino acids. This CDR3 reads CAWSAVSTDTQYF. The CDR3 coding sequence is TGTGCCTGGAGTGCGGTCAGCACAGATACGCAGTATTTT.

The rearrangement uses TRBV5-1 and TRBJ2-3; no firm D call. Per germline, CDR1 SGHRS and CDR2 YFSETQ. The CDR3 spans 13 residues. V was cut by 0 bases and J by 6 bases, with 8 bases left in between. The chain's CDR3 is CASSLDLRDTQYF. For the CDR3, the DNA is TGCGCCAGCAGCTTGGATCTTCGGGATACGCAGTATTTT.

The sample holds a few counts of this clone. The V gene is TRBV6-5, the J gene TRBJ2-7, with TRBD2 identical over 7 bases. Trimming at V came to 7 bases and at J to 4 bases, leaving 13 bases not matched to a gene. From germline, CDR1 is MNHEY and CDR2 SVGAGI. The CDR3 has 15 residues. CDR3: CASNAMSGGGYEQYF. CDR3 nucleotides: TGTGCCAGCAATGCCATGAGTGGGGGGGGGTACGAGCAGTACTTC.

V usage is TRBV2 and J usage is TRBJ2-5; 13 bases fit TRBD2. The V and J ends lost 4 bases and 4 bases, in that order; junction bases with no gene match: 3. Germline lookup yields CDR1 SNHLY and CDR2 FYNNEI. The CDR3 runs to 15 residues. This CDR3 reads CASSGTSGSGETQYF. The CDR3 nucleotides read TGTGCCAGCAGTGGGACTAGCGGGAGTGGAGAGACCCAGTACTTC.

The rearrangement links TRBV5-5 to TRBJ2-1, with TRBD1 as a possible D gene (6 bases). The length of the CDR3 is 13 residues. In germline, CDR1 is SGHKS, CDR2 YYEKEE (reference sequence). The V gene lost 5 bases and the J gene lost 9 bases, with 15 bases spanning the gap. The CDR3 DNA reads as TGTGCCAGCAGGGAAATACAGGGTAGTGAGCAGTTCTTC. Residues: CASREIQGSEQFF.

This clone appeared once. The chain has TRBV5-5 and TRBJ1-2, with D possibly being TRBD1 (6 bases). The V and J ends lost 4 bases and 9 bases respectively, with 16 bases between them. This CDR3 contains 13 residues. Germline V lookup: CDR1 SGHKS, CDR2 YYEKEE (reference sequence). The CDR3 here is CASSPSGGERYTF. The CDR3 coding sequence is TGTGCCAGCAGCCCTTCGGGGGGCGAGCGCTACACCTTC.

This clone appeared a single time. This chain connects TRBV28 to TRBJ2-7, with 7 bases fitting TRBD1. Trimming took 6 bases from V and 5 from J; bases not matched to a gene: 10. The CDR3 extends over 14 amino acids. The germline gives CDR1 MDHEN, CDR2 SYDVKM. For the CDR3, the DNA is TGTGCCAGCAGACACACAGGGGAATGGGACGAGCAGTACTTC. This encodes CASRHTGEWDEQYF.

The CDR3 is CATSRVGVFNYGYTF. The CDR3 DNA is TGTGCCACCAGCAGAGTAGGAGTGTTTAACTATGGCTACACCTTC. The chain is built from TRBV15 and TRBJ1-2; D is uncertain. The CDR3 extends over 15 amino acids. V shed 1 base and J shed 1 base, with 10 bases lying between them. Germline-derived CDR1 and CDR2 are LNHNV and YYDKDF (reference sequence).

The V gene is TRBV6-5, the J gene TRBJ1-5; 8 nucleotides agree with TRBD1. Germline V CDR1 and CDR2: MNHEY, SVGAGI. V trimming: 10 bases; J trimming: 6 bases; junction bases outside the gene matches: 11. The CDR3 consists of 14 residues. The CDR3 sequence is CAIKNQGAGQPQHF. In nucleotides, the CDR3 is TGTGCCATCAAAAATCAGGGGGCAGGTCAGCCCCAGCATTTT.

This sequence joins TRBV6-5 and TRBJ1-5, with no clear D. The ends were cut back, 5 bases at V and 5 bases at J, with 10 bases in the middle. The CDR3 is made up of 13 amino acids. CDR1 is MNHEY and CDR2 is SVGAGI in the germline V gene. The CDR3 region is CASSRGFHQPQHF. The CDR3 region has the DNA TGTGCCAGCAGTCGAGGGTTCCATCAGCCCCAGCATTTT.

The chain joins TRBV9 to TRBJ1-1; no firm D call. The germline V gene has CDR1 SGDLS and CDR2 YYNGEE. This CDR3 is 13 amino acids long. V was clipped by 0 bases and J by 3 bases, with 6 bases between them. This chain's CDR3 is CASSVVGYTEAFF. CDR3 in DNA: TGTGCCAGCAGCGTAGTCGGGTACACTGAAGCTTTCTTT. The full variable domain, completed using reference TRBV9 and TRBJ1-1, is DSGVTQTPKHLITATGQRVTLRCSPRSGDLSVYWYQQSLDQGLQFLIQYYNGEERAKGNILERFSAQQFPDLHSELNLSSLELGDSALYFCASSVVGYTEAFFGQGTRLTVV.

The chain recombines TRBV3-1 (or the pseudogene TRBV3-2) with TRBJ2-1, with TRBD2 matching 11 bases. V lost 1 base, J lost 7 bases, and 6 bases stayed unmatched. Germline CDR1 is LGHDT and CDR2 is YNNKEL (reference sequence). This CDR3 is built from 16 residues. CDR3 region: CASSQGISGRVNEQFF. CDR3 DNA sequence: TGTGCCAGCAGCCAAGGTATTAGCGGGAGGGTAAATGAGCAGTTCTTC.

V gene TRBV29-1 combines with J gene TRBJ2-7; unclear D gene. The CDR3 is 11 amino acids. Germline values: CDR1 SQVTM, CDR2 ANQGSEA. Trimming took 0 bases from V and 4 from J, leaving 4 bases between them. CDR3 residues: CSVEDTYEQYF. For the CDR3, the DNA is TGCAGCGTTGAAGATACTTACGAGCAGTACTTC.

This clone has a handful of counts. The chain carries TRBV23-1 and TRBJ2-5; D might be TRBD2 (6 bases). TRBV23-1 is flagged as an ORF with uncertain function. This CDR3 region has 17 residues. V was trimmed by 7 bases and J by 6 bases, leaving 27 bases between them. The CDR3 spells CASISWGGLPVLKTQYF. In nucleotides, the CDR3 is TGCGCCAGCATAAGTTGGGGCGGACTACCCGTCCTGAAGACCCAGTACTTC.

V gene TRBV15 combines with J gene TRBJ2-2; TRBD2 aligns across 13 bases. V was pared by 4 bases and J by 8 bases, with 7 bases of the junction left unmatched. The germline gives CDR1 LNHNV, CDR2 YYDKDF (reference sequence). This CDR3 has 16 amino acids. CDR3 protein: CATSTMTSGRKGELFF. The CDR3 DNA reads as TGTGCCACCAGCACCATGACTAGCGGGAGGAAAGGGGAGCTGTTTTTT.

The V call is TRBV25-1, the J call TRBJ1-2, with D hard to call. The CDR3 is 15 amino acids. CDR1 and CDR2 (germline): MGHDK, SYGVNS. Between the trimmed V and J ends, which lost 3 bases and 0 bases, there was a span of 11 bases. The CDR3 DNA reads as TGTGCCAGCAGTGAGCGAGGGAGTTCTAACTATGGCTACACCTTC. The encoded protein is CASSERGSSNYGYTF.

V and J are TRBV19 and TRBJ1-5; a possible D gene is TRBD1 (5 bases). CDR3 length: 17 residues. Looked up from germline, CDR1 is LNHDA and CDR2 is SQIVND (reference sequence). V lost 2 bases to trimming and J lost 2 bases, with 16 bases between them. As DNA, the CDR3 is TGTGCCAGTAGTATACTTCAGGGATTAGTAGGCAATCAGCCCCAGCATTTT. Its translation is CASSILQGLVGNQPQHF.

The V call is TRBV7-8, the J call TRBJ2-3, with 7 bases that match TRBD1. The V and J ends lost 2 bases and 2 bases, in that order; junction bases with no gene match: 7. Per the germline V gene, CDR1 is SGHVS and CDR2 is FQNEAQ. There are 16 residues in the CDR3. This CDR3 is CASSLTGTALTDTQYF. The CDR3 DNA is TGTGCCAGCAGCTTAACGGGGACAGCCCTCACAGATACGCAGTATTTT.

The rearrangement links TRBV5-1 to TRBJ2-2; D might be TRBD2 (6 bases). The CDR3 has 15 residues. Germline values: CDR1 SGHRS, CDR2 YFSETQ. V lost 0 bases and J lost 5, with 11 bases in between. Written as DNA, the CDR3 is TGCGCCAGCAGCTTGGAAGTAGCGGTTACCGGGGAGCTGTTTTTT. Its protein is CASSLEVAVTGELFF. Full variable domain (rest looked up from reference TRBV5-1 and TRBJ2-2): KAGVTQTPRYLIKTRGQQVTLSCSPISGHRSVSWYQQTPGQGLQFLFEYFSETQRNKGNFPGRFSGRQFSNSRSEMNVSTLELGDSALYLCASSLEVAVTGELFFGEGSRLTVL.

The V gene is TRBV7-2, the J gene TRBJ1-2, with D perhaps matching TRBD1 (6 bases). V lost 1 base to trimming and J lost 4 bases, with 13 bases between them. CDR1 SGHTA and CDR2 FQGNSA come from the germline V gene. The CDR3 covers 15 residues. CDR3 residues: CASSLGAGDLYGYTF. In DNA form, the CDR3 reads TGTGCCAGCAGCTTAGGGGCAGGGGACCTCTATGGCTACACCTTC. Filled out from reference TRBV7-2 and TRBJ1-2, the complete variable domain reads GAGVSQSPSNKVTEKGKDVELRCDPISGHTALYWYRQSLGQGLEFLIYFQGNSAPDKSGLPSDRFSAERTGGSVSTLTIQRTQQEDSAVYLCASSLGAGDLYGYTFGSGTRLTVV.